Below are 7 T cell receptor beta chains sequenced from a single sample in a study of blood T cells in healthy people across ages. A second PCR of 7 to 11 cycles used a sample-barcoded 5' primer and a J-beta primer mix. TCRdb reprocessed the 5' RACE reads with MiXCR, giving one entry per CDR3 protein. The sample yields about 900,000 distinct CDR3 sequences, roughly 50% seen once. The sequenced sample consisted of blood. The receptors shown here come from a man younger than 40 in good health.

The chain combines TRBV29-1 with TRBJ2-1, with TRBD1 as a possible D gene (6 bases). The CDR3 loop spans 13 amino acids. The ends were cut back, 3 bases at V and 7 bases at J, with 13 bases in the middle. The germline gives CDR1 SQVTM, CDR2 ANQGSEA. The CDR3 coding sequence is TGCAGCGTTGAGTGGCAGGGGAGAAATGAGCAGTTCTTC. Its translation is CSVEWQGRNEQFF.

This clonotype has just a few counts. The chain joins TRBV21-1 to TRBJ1-5; the D call of TRBD1 is as the table states it, not checked on the DNA. TRBV21-1 has pseudogene status. CDR3 length equals 16 residues. The CDR3 DNA is TGTGCCAGCAGCAAGGCTCAACAGGGGGCAGGTCAGCCCCAGCATTTT. The encoded protein is CASSKAQQGAGQPQHF.

In the case of this clonotype: One base away lies a much larger clone, so this may be a sequencing read error. The chain combines TRBV25-1 with TRBJ2-1, with 7 bases identical to TRBD2. TRBJ2-7 matches the DNA end more closely, so the J call is doubtful. Germline lookup yields CDR1 MGHDK and CDR2 SYGVNS. The CDR3 has 13 residues. DNA for the CDR3: TGTGCCAGCAGTGACGGGGGGTACAATGAGCAGTACTTC. Its translation is CASSDGGYNEQYF.

The gene calls are TRBV7-2 and TRBJ1-1; 7 nucleotides agree with TRBD1. Trimming took 5 bases from V and 6 from J; bases not matched to a gene: 9. The CDR3 runs 14 residues. The germline gives CDR1 SGHTA, CDR2 FQGNSA. CDR3 sequence: CASSPTGVNAEAFF. CDR3 coding DNA: TGTGCCAGCAGCCCAACAGGGGTTAACGCTGAAGCTTTCTTT. The entire variable domain, with the rest obtained from reference TRBV7-2 and TRBJ1-1, is as follows: GAGVSQSPSNKVTEKGKDVELRCDPISGHTALYWYRQSLGQGLEFLIYFQGNSAPDKSGLPSDRFSAERTGGSVSTLTIQRTQQEDSAVYLCASSPTGVNAEAFFGQGTRLTVV.

This chain joins TRBV5-6 and TRBJ2-3, with D possibly being TRBD1 or TRBD2 (5 bases each). Trimming removed 4 bases from V and 0 bases from J, with 15 bases in between. CDR3 length: 16 residues. CDR1 is SGHDT and CDR2 is YYEEEE in the germline V gene. The CDR3 DNA reads TGTGCCAGCAGCGACCGGGACGGACTTAGCACAGATACGCAGTATTTT. Its translation is CASSDRDGLSTDTQYF.

The rearrangement links TRBV4-2 to TRBJ2-7; a weak D match, TRBD2 (5 bases). The CDR3 spans 14 residues. The ends were cut back, 0 bases at V and 6 bases at J, with 12 bases in the middle. Per germline, CDR1 LGHNA and CDR2 YNFKEQ. The CDR3 sequence is CASSQELVPPEQYF. The CDR3 DNA reads as TGTGCCAGCAGCCAAGAACTAGTCCCCCCCGAGCAGTACTTC.

V is TRBV4-1 and J is TRBJ2-5, with 10 nucleotides matching TRBD1. V shed 1 base and J 11 bases; nucleotides not matched to a gene: 10. The CDR3 is made up of 15 amino acids. Germline CDR1 is MGHRA and CDR2 is YSYEKL. The CDR3 DNA reads as TGCGCCAGCAGCCAAGGGACAGGGGGGTTCAATGAGCAGTACTTC. Its translation is CASSQGTGGFNEQYF.